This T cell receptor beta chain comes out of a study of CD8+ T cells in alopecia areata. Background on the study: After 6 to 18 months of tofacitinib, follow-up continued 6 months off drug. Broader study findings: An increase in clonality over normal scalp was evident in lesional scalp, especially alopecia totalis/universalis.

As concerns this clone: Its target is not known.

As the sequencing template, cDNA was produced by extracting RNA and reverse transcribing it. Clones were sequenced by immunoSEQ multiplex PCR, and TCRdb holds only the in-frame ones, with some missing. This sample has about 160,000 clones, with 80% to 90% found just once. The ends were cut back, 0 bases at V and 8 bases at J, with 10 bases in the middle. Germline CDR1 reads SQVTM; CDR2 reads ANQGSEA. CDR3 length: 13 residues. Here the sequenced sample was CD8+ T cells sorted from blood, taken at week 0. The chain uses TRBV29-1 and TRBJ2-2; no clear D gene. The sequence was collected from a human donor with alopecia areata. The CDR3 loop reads CSVEEERAGELFF. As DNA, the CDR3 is TGCAGCGTTGAAGAAGAGCGAGCGGGGGAGCTGTTTTTT.